Following are 30 T cell receptor beta chains from one sample sequenced in a study of breast tumors, draining lymph nodes, adjacent tissues. Samples came from axillary lymph nodes draining the breast cancer. TCRdb analysed the multiplex PCR reads with MiXCR anew, one entry per CDR3 protein. Found here are 150,000 to 200,000 distinct CDR3 sequences, approximately 30% of them singletons; the top ten hold about 4.5%. Input material: axillary lymph node tissue. These TCRs come from a female donor with breast cancer. Some clones in this sample may be carry-over from other donors' samples.

Of note for this clonotype: A much larger clone lies a single base off, so this may be a read error. V is TRBV6-6 and J is TRBJ1-3; D is undetermined. Germline CDR1 and CDR2: MNHNY and SVGAGI (reference sequence). The CDR3 consists of 16 residues. In DNA, the CDR3 is TGTGCCAGCAGTTACTCGAAATGGAGGTCAGGAAACACCAAATATTTT. Its translation is CASSYSKWRSGNTKYF.

The chain links TRBV12-3 or TRBV12-4 to TRBJ2-2, with D perhaps being TRBD1 or TRBD2 (5 bases each). This CDR3 spans 15 amino acids. Trimming took 4 bases from V and 12 from J, leaving 21 bases between them. The CDR3 loop reads CASSYPCPKPGQLFF. DNA of the CDR3: TGTGCCAGCAGTTACCCTTGCCCAAAACCGGGGCAGCTGTTTTTT.

This clonotype appeared many times. As DNA, the CDR3 is TGTGCCAGTAGTCGTAGCGGGGGCTCCTACAATGAGCAGTTCTTC. The encoded protein is CASSRSGGSYNEQFF. The chain links TRBV19 to TRBJ2-1; 9 bases are a match to TRBD2. CDR1 is LNHDA, CDR2 SQIVND, per germline (reference sequence). With V trimmed by 5 bases and J by 0 bases, 2 bases remained unmatched. This CDR3 spans 15 amino acids.

This clonotype was seen ten or more times. The V and J genes are TRBV18 and TRBJ1-5; D is undetermined. Trimming shortened V by 3 bases and J by 4 bases, and 13 bases separated the two germline ends. CDR3 length: 15 residues. From germline, CDR1 is KGHSH and CDR2 LQKENI. CDR3 loop: CASSPTPGGNQPQHF. CDR3 DNA: TGTGCCAGCTCACCGACACCGGGAGGGAATCAGCCCCAGCATTTT.

The chain joins TRBV20-1 to TRBJ1-6, with D hard to call. Germline lookup yields CDR1 DFQATT and CDR2 SNEGSKA (reference sequence). The CDR3 length is 17 residues. V was trimmed by 6 bases and J by 0 bases, leaving 18 bases between them. The CDR3: CSAPLASLDSYNSPLHF. The CDR3 region has the DNA TGCAGTGCCCCCCTGGCCAGCTTGGACTCCTATAATTCACCCCTCCACTTT.

A note on this clonotype: Possible read error: a much larger clone is one base away. The chain is built from TRBV20-1 and TRBJ2-1; 8 bases match TRBD1. This CDR3 region has 15 residues. Germline values: CDR1 DFQATT, CDR2 SNEGSKA (reference sequence). V lost 0 bases and J lost 7; bases outside the gene matches: 8. The CDR3 sequence is CSARDLRQGSNEQFF. In nucleotides, the CDR3 is TGCAGTGCTAGAGATTTGCGACAGGGGTCGAATGAGCAGTTCTTC.

The chain is built from TRBV28 and TRBJ2-3; the match to TRBD1 covers 7 bases. The length of the CDR3 is 13 residues. Looked up from germline, CDR1 is MDHEN and CDR2 is SYDVKM. V was pared by 6 bases and J by 5 bases, with 5 bases of the junction left unmatched. This CDR3 is CASSPYRGDTQYF. The CDR3 region has the DNA TGTGCCAGCAGCCCCTACAGGGGAGATACGCAGTATTTT.

In regard to this clonotype: A read error may explain this, as a much larger clone is one base away. The chain links TRBV12-5 to TRBJ1-2; perhaps TRBD1 as D (5 bases). The CDR3 is 14 amino acids. The ends were cut back, 7 bases at V and 3 bases at J, with 15 bases in the middle. Per germline, CDR1 LGHNT and CDR2 FRNRAP. The CDR3: CASAHGRADYGYTF. DNA for the CDR3: TGTGCTAGTGCCCACGGCAGGGCGGACTATGGCTACACCTTC.

This clonotype was detected many times. This chain connects TRBV4-1 to TRBJ2-3; TRBD2 aligns across 12 bases. With 2 bases clipped from V and 2 bases from J, the junction kept 8 bases outside the gene matches. The CDR3 totals 18 residues. The germline V gene has CDR1 MGHRA and CDR2 YSYEKL. CDR3 amino acids: CASSQPGLAGGPTDTQYF. CDR3 coding DNA: TGCGCCAGCAGCCAACCGGGACTAGCGGGCGGCCCCACAGATACGCAGTATTTT.

In this sample, this clonotype turned up many times. This sequence joins TRBV9 and TRBJ2-2; 8 bases are a match to TRBD1. Germline values: CDR1 SGDLS, CDR2 YYNGEE. The CDR3 consists of 16 residues. Germline trimming cut 4 bases from V and 6 bases from J; bases unmatched to any gene: 11. The CDR3 sequence is CASSSRTGSGAGELFF. The CDR3 region has the DNA TGTGCCAGCAGCTCCCGGACAGGGTCGGGTGCCGGGGAGCTGTTTTTT.

The rearrangement uses TRBV19 and TRBJ1-5, with D perhaps TRBD1 (5 bases). V shed 5 bases and J shed 9 bases, with 26 bases lying between them. The CDR3 is 17 amino acids. The germline CDR1 and CDR2 sequences are LNHDA and SQIVND (reference sequence). The CDR3 reads CASSFPRDSGTRGPQHF. CDR3 coding DNA: TGTGCCAGTAGTTTCCCCCGTGATTCCGGGACCCGGGGGCCCCAGCATTTT.

This clonotype was picked up many times. One junction end disagrees with the germline gene, perhaps due to a read error. V usage is TRBV20-1 and J usage is TRBJ2-5; D possibly matches TRBD1 or TRBD2 (5 bases each). Germline V lookup: CDR1 DFQATT, CDR2 SNEGSKA (reference sequence). CDR3 length equals 11 residues. CDR3 bases: TGCAGTGCTCGGGGCCAAGAGACCCAGTCCTTC. Translated, it gives CSARGQETQSF.

This clonotype appeared many times. This chain joins TRBV20-1 and TRBJ2-3, with TRBD2 identical over 8 bases. The CDR3 covers 14 residues. Germline V CDR1 and CDR2: DFQATT, SNEGSKA (reference sequence). With V trimmed by 2 bases and J by 5 bases, 6 bases remained unmatched. CDR3 nucleotide sequence: TGCAGTGCTAGACCCGGGACTAGTAAAGATACGCAGTATTTT. As protein: CSARPGTSKDTQYF.

The V call is TRBV5-1, the J call TRBJ1-6, with 12 bases lining up with TRBD1. Unmatched junction bases numbered 9, after V lost 5 bases and J lost 9 bases. CDR1 is SGHRS, CDR2 YFSETQ, per germline. CDR3 length equals 16 residues. The CDR3 here is CASSRGDRGQGSPLHF. The CDR3 DNA follows: TGCGCCAGCAGTCGTGGGGACAGGGGGCAAGGTTCACCCCTCCACTTT.

The table lists this clonotype with many counts. This rearrangement joins TRBV20-1 to TRBJ1-2; 8 bases line up with TRBD1. CDR3 size: 14 residues. Trimming took 0 bases from V and 8 from J; bases not matched to a gene: 8. CDR1 DFQATT and CDR2 SNEGSKA come from the germline V gene (reference sequence). CDR3 region: CSARDPHRGRGYTF. The CDR3 DNA reads TGCAGTGCTAGAGATCCCCACAGGGGGAGAGGCTACACCTTC.

This clonotype has only one observation. This sequence may be a read error, since a much larger clone differs from it by one base. CDR3: CASSERPWDYGYIF. The DNA for the CDR3 is TGTGCCAGCAGTGAGAGGCCGTGGGACTATGGCTACATCTTC. The gene calls are TRBV6-4 and TRBJ1-2; perhaps TRBD1 as D (5 bases). Germline V lookup: CDR1 MRHNA, CDR2 SNTAGT. The CDR3 has 14 amino acids.

The chain couples TRBV7-9 to TRBJ1-6; D is perhaps TRBD1 (6 bases). Germline values: CDR1 SEHNR, CDR2 FQNEAQ (reference sequence). V shed 4 bases and J shed 7 bases, with 8 bases lying between them. The CDR3 has 13 amino acids. CDR3 amino acids: CASSYGQNSPLHF. Written as DNA, the CDR3 is TGTGCCAGCAGCTACGGACAGAATTCACCCCTCCACTTT.

In this sample, this clonotype turned up once. The junction differs from germline at one of its ends, possibly a read error. The V and J genes are TRBV20-1 and TRBJ1-1; D remains ambiguous. The CDR3 covers 11 residues. Germline V gene data show CDR1 as DFQATT and CDR2 as SNEGSKA (reference sequence). The CDR3 sequence: CSARTNTGAFF. The CDR3 bases are TGCAGTGCTAGAACGAACACTGGAGCTTTCTTT.

The sample holds many counts of this clonotype. V is TRBV11-2 and J is TRBJ2-2; 7 nucleotides line up with TRBD2. The germline CDR1 and CDR2 sequences are SGHAT and FQNNGV. V trimming: 3 bases; J trimming: 6 bases; junction bases outside the gene matches: 4. The CDR3 extends over 14 amino acids. CDR3 in amino acids: CASSLRAGAGELFF. For the CDR3, the DNA is TGTGCCAGCAGCTTGCGGGCGGGGGCCGGGGAGCTGTTTTTT.

V gene TRBV12-3 or TRBV12-4 combines with J gene TRBJ1-1, with 7 bases fitting TRBD1. J was trimmed by 5 bases and V by 7 bases; bases with no gene match: 10. The CDR3 spans 14 residues. The CDR3 protein is CASTPRQGKTEAFF. CDR3 nucleotide sequence: TGTGCCAGCACCCCCCGACAGGGAAAGACTGAAGCTTTCTTT.

Of note for this clonotype: The junction departs from germline at one end; a sequencing error may be responsible. The chain couples TRBV5-1 to TRBJ1-4, with D unclear. Per germline, CDR1 SGHRS and CDR2 YFSETQ. CDR3 length: 14 amino acids. The CDR3 coding sequence is TGCACCAGCAGCTTGGAACAGATAAATGAAAAACTGTTTTTT. Its translation: CTSSLEQINEKLFF.

For this clonotype: Possible read error: a much larger clone is one base away. It is likely a read error, because the conserved phenylalanine at the end of the CDR3 is missing. The DNA is left out, because the CDR3 cannot be placed on it with certainty; the CDR3 is given as TCRdb lists it. This rearrangement joins TRBV12-3 or TRBV12-4 to TRBJ2-1; the D call in the table, TRBD2, was not verified against the DNA. Counting both end residues, the CDR3 totals 11 amino acids. The CDR3 loop reads CGSSLERALAL.

The chain links TRBV5-1 to TRBJ2-5; D is unresolved. The CDR3 is made up of 13 amino acids. The V end lost 1 base, the J end lost 9 bases, and 13 bases lay between the germline ends. CDR1 SGHRS and CDR2 YFSETQ come from the germline V gene. The CDR3 DNA reads as TGCGCCAGCAGCTTGAATCTAAATCAGCCCCAGTACTTC. Residues: CASSLNLNQPQYF.

This clonotype was seen many times. The chain combines TRBV5-1 with TRBJ1-5; no clear D gene. V gave up 3 bases and J gave up 6 bases, with 10 bases separating them. Germline V gene lookup returns CDR1 SGHRS and CDR2 YFSETQ. CDR3 length: 13 residues. Here the CDR3 reads CASSWVSGQPQHF. In DNA, the CDR3 is TGCGCCAGCAGCTGGGTTTCGGGTCAGCCCCAGCATTTT. Full variable domain (remainder filled in from reference TRBV5-1 and TRBJ1-5): KAGVTQTPRYLIKTRGQQVTLSCSPISGHRSVSWYQQTPGQGLQFLFEYFSETQRNKGNFPGRFSGRQFSNSRSEMNVSTLELGDSALYLCASSWVSGQPQHFGDGTRLSIL.

As to this clonotype: A much larger clonotype is one base distant, so this may be a read error. J is TRBJ2-1 and V is TRBV12-3 or TRBV12-4; a weak D match, TRBD2 (5 bases). The ends were cut back, 6 bases at V and 16 bases at J, with 16 bases in the middle. This CDR3 spans 11 amino acids. The CDR3 is CASRSLAAIFF. The CDR3 DNA is TGTGCCAGCAGAAGCCTAGCTGCTATATTCTTC.

V gene TRBV9 combines with J gene TRBJ2-1; no clear D gene. The CDR3 totals 14 residues. CDR1 SGDLS and CDR2 YYNGEE come from the germline V gene. The V end was cut by 5 bases, the J end by 0 bases, with 9 bases between. In DNA form, the CDR3 reads TGTGCCAGCAGTCTCAGGAGCTCCTACAATGAGCAGTTCTTC. This translates into CASSLRSSYNEQFF.

In its sample, this clonotype was seen many times. This chain joins TRBV7-9 and TRBJ2-1; possible D gene TRBD2, 5 bases. Trimming took 5 bases from V and 8 from J, leaving 19 bases between them. CDR3 length equals 15 residues. The germline gives CDR1 SEHNR, CDR2 FQNEAQ (reference sequence). Written as DNA, the CDR3 is TGTGCCAGCAGCCCACGGGTAGCGAGAGCCTATGAGCAGTTCTTC. As protein: CASSPRVARAYEQFF.

The count of this clonotype is one. This sequence joins TRBV5-5 and TRBJ2-2; D might be TRBD1 or TRBD2, each matching 6 bases. This CDR3 region has 14 residues. Germline V gene sequence: CDR1 SGHKS, CDR2 YYEKEE (reference sequence). Deletions cut 7 bases from V and 6 bases from J, with 16 bases between. The CDR3 region is CASPWRAGAGELFF. Written as DNA, the CDR3 is TGTGCCAGCCCTTGGAGGGCAGGGGCCGGGGAGCTGTTTTTT.

This clonotype was seen many times. The chain carries TRBV3-1 and TRBJ1-4; 7 bases are a match to TRBD1. Germline-derived CDR1 and CDR2 are LGHDT and YNNKEL (reference sequence). The trim removed 3 bases at V and 3 bases at J, leaving 7 bases unmatched. The CDR3 is 16 amino acids. The CDR3 DNA reads TGTGCCAGCAGCCACTCCTCGGGACAGCCTAATGAAAAACTGTTTTTT. This translates into CASSHSSGQPNEKLFF.

DNA of the CDR3: TGCAGTGCTAGAGAGTCCCAAAAGGGGAACACCATATATTTT. This sequence encodes CSARESQKGNTIYF. The chain is built from TRBV20-1 and TRBJ1-3, with D perhaps matching TRBD1 (5 bases). Germline lookup yields CDR1 DFQATT and CDR2 SNEGSKA (reference sequence). CDR3 length: 14 residues. Trimming left V 0 bases short and J 7 bases short, with 13 bases between.